This TCR beta chain was found in a study of T-cell memory formation after mild COVID-19. CDR3 length: 12 residues. From germline, CDR1 is SEHNR and CDR2 FQNEAQ (reference sequence). V lost 7 bases and J lost 2, with 9 bases in between. From the 5' RACE reads, TCRdb called clonotypes with MiXCR, one entry per CDR3 protein. The sample shows some 110,000 distinct CDR3 sequences, about a sixth of them seen only once. This clonotype was observed a few times. Its specificity is unknown. Broader study findings: There were some responding clones in pre-infection memory, which suggested that cross-reactive memory had joined.

Specimen: PBMCs or a T cell subset sorted from them (not recorded which). The receptor was isolated from an adult woman who had mild COVID-19 (a few samples of this study predate the infection). Cell type and time point are not known. The chain links TRBV7-9 to TRBJ2-7; D is unresolved. In nucleotides, the CDR3 is TGTGCCAGCACGGGTGGTACCTACGAGCAGTACTTC. It is translated as CASTGGTYEQYF.